The subject of this entry is one T cell receptor beta chain. The antigen is unknown. This sample stems from a study of cytomegalovirus exposure and HLA in healthy donors. Assay used: immunoSEQ multiplex PCR; TCRdb lists only in-frame clones, some missing. The profile shows 100,000 to 120,000 clones, around 95% of them singletons. Study conclusions and caveats: In vitro data verified a few CMV-associated chains as specific for CMV antigens. The investigators catalogued some 160 TCR beta chains as cytomegalovirus-associated.

V lost 5 bases and J lost 8, with 14 bases in between. CDR1 is SGHDT and CDR2 is YYEEEE in the germline V gene. The CDR3 sequence is 14 residues long. This TCR came from a woman younger than 35 in good health and CMV-seronegative. V usage is TRBV5-6 and J usage is TRBJ1-6; no clear D gene. The sequenced sample consisted of PBMCs. The CDR3 spells CASRHGWGDSPLHF. The CDR3 DNA reads TGTGCCAGCAGACACGGCTGGGGAGATTCACCCCTCCACTTT.